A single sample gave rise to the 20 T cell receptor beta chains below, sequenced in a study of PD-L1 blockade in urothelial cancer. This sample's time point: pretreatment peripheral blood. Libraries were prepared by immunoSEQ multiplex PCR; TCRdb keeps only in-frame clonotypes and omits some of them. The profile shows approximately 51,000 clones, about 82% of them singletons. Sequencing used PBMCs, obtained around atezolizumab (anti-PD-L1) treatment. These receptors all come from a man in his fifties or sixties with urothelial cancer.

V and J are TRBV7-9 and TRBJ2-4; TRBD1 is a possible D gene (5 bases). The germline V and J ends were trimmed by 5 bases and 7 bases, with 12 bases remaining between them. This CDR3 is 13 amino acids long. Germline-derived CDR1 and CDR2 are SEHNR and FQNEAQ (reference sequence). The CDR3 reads CASSNRQLNIQYF. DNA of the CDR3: TGTGCCAGCAGCAACCGACAGTTGAACATTCAGTACTTC.

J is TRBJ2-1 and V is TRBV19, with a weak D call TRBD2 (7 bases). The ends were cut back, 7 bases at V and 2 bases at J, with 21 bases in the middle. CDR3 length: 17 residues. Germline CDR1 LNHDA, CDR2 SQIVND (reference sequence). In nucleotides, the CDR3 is TGTGCCAGTATGCCCCTGGACACCGGGGGGCCCTACAATGAGCAGTTCTTC. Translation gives CASMPLDTGGPYNEQFF.

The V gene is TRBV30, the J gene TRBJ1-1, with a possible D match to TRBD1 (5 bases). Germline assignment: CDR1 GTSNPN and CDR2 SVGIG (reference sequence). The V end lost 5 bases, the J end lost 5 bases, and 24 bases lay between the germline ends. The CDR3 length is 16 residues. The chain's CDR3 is CAWALLPPGTGTEAFF. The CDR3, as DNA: TGTGCCTGGGCCCTCCTACCCCCAGGTACAGGAACTGAAGCTTTCTTT.

CDR3: CASSIPTGTGASPLHF. In nucleotides, the CDR3 is TGTGCCAGTAGTATCCCCACCGGGACAGGGGCCTCACCCCTCCACTTT. This chain joins TRBV19 and TRBJ1-6; 10 bases align to TRBD1. The germline V gene encodes CDR1 LNHDA and CDR2 SQIVND (reference sequence). J gave up 10 bases and V 3 bases, and 9 bases lay outside the gene matches. CDR3 size: 16 residues.

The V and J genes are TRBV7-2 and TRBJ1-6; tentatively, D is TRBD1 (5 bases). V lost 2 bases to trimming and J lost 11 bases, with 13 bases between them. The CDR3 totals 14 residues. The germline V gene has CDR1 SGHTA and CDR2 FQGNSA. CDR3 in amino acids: CASSLRGQGTPLHF. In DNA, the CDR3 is TGTGCCAGCAGCTTAAGGGGTCAGGGTACACCCCTCCACTTT.

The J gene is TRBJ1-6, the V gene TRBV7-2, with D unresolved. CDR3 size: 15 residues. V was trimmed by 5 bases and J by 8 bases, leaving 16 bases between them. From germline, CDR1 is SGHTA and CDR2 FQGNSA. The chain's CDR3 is CASSPPGGNDSPLHF. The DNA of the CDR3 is TGTGCCAGCAGCCCCCCGGGAGGGAATGATTCACCCCTCCACTTT.

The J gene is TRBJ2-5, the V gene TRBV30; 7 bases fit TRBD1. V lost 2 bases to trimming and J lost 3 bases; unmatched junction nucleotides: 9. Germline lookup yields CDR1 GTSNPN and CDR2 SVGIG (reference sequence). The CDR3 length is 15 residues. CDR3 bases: TGTGCCTGGAGTTCCCAGACAGGGATGAAAGAGACCCAGTACTTC. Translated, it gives CAWSSQTGMKETQYF. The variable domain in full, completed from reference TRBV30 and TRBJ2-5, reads SQTIHQWPATLVQPVGSPLSLECTVEGTSNPNLYWYRQAAGRGLQLLFYSVGIGQISSEVPQNLSASRPQDRQFILSSKKLLLSDSGFYLCAWSSQTGMKETQYFGPGTRLLVL.

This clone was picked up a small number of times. The CDR3 is CASSGLSKVYEQYF. For the CDR3, the DNA is TGTGCCAGCAGTGGTCTCAGTAAAGTATACGAGCAGTACTTC. This chain connects TRBV6-1 to TRBJ2-7; D ambiguous. The germline V gene has CDR1 MNHNS and CDR2 SASEGT. The CDR3 is 14 amino acids. The germline V and J ends were trimmed by 4 bases and 4 bases, with 14 bases remaining between them.

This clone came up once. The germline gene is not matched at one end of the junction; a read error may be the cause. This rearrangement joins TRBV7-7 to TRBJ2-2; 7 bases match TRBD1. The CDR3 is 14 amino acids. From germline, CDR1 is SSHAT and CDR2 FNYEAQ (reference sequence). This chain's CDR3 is CASSGQGVGGELFF. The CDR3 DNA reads TGTGCTAGCAGCGGTCAGGGGGTTGGCGGGGAGCTGTTTTTT.

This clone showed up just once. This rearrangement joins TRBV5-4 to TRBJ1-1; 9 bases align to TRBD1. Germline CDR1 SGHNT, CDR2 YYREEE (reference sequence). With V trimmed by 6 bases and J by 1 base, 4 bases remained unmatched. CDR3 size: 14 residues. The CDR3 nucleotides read TGTGCCAGCAAAAGGGACAGGGCGAACACTGAAGCTTTCTTT. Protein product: CASKRDRANTEAFF.

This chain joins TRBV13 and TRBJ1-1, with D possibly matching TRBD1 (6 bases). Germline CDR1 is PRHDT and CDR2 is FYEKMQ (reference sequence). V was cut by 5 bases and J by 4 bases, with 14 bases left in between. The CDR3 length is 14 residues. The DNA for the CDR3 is TGTGCCAGCAGCCTCCGGGGGGGGCGCACTGAAGCTTTCTTT. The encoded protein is CASSLRGGRTEAFF.

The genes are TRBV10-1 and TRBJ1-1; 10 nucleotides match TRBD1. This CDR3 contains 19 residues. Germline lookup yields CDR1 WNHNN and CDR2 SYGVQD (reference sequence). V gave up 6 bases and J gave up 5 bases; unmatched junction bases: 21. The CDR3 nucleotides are TGCGCCAGCAGAGACCGGGACAGGGGCTGGAGGGAGGTCCGAACTGAAGCTTTCTTT. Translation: CASRDRDRGWREVRTEAFF.

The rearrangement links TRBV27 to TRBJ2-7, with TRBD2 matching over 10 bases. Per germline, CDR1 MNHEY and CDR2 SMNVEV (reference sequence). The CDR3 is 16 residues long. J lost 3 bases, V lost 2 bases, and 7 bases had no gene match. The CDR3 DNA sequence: TGTGCCAGCAGTTTAAGTCCTAGCGGGAGCCACTACGAGCAGTACTTC. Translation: CASSLSPSGSHYEQYF.

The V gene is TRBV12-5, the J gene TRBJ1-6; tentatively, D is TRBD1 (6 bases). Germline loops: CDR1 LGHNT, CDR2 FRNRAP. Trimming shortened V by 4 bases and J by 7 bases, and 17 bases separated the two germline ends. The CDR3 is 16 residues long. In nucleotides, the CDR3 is TGTGCTAGTGGTTCCCGCGGTGGCAGGGGCAATTCACCCCTCCACTTT. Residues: CASGSRGGRGNSPLHF.

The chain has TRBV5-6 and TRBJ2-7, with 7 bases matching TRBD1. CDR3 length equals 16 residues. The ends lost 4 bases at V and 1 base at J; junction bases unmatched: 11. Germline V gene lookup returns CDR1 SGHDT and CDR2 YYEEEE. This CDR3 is CASSGDSRRMSYEQYF. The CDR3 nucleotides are TGTGCCAGCAGCGGGGACAGCCGAAGGATGTCCTACGAGCAGTACTTC.

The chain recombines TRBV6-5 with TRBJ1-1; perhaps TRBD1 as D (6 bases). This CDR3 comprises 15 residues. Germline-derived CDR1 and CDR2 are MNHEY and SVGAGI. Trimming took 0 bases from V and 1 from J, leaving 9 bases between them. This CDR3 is CASSYSGQRNTEAFF. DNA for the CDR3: TGTGCCAGCAGTTACTCCGGACAGCGGAACACTGAAGCTTTCTTT.

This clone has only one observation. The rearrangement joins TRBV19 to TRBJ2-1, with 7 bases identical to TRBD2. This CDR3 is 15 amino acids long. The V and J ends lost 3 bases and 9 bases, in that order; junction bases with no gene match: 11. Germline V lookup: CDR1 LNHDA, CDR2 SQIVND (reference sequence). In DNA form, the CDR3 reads TGTGCCAGTAGTATCCCCGATTGGCGGGGGATTGAGCAGTTCTTC. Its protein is CASSIPDWRGIEQFF.

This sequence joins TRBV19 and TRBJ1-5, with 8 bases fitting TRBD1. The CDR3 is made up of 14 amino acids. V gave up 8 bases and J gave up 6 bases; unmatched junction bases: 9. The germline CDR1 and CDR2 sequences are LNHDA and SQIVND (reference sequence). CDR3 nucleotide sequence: TGTGCCAGTCGTGGACAGGGTGAGACTCAGCCCCAGCATTTT. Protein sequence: CASRGQGETQPQHF.

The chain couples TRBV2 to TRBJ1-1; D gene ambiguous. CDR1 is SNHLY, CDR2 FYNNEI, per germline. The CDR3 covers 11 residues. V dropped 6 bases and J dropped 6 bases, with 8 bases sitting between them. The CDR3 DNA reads TGTGCCAGCAGACCGGGAGCTGAAGCTTTCTTT. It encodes CASRPGAEAFF.

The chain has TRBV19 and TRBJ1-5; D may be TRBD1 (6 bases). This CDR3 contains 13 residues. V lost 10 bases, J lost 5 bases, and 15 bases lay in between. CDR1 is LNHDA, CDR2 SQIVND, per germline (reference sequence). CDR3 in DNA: TGTGCCACCAGAAAGGGGGGGGATCAGCCCCAGCATTTT. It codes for CATRKGGDQPQHF.